The 3 T cell receptor beta chains presented below share a single source sample, sequenced in a study of CD8+ T cells in alopecia areata. Extracted RNA was reverse transcribed into cDNA, the sequencing template. Method: immunoSEQ multiplex PCR; TCRdb's copy keeps in-frame clones and lacks some. The repertoire holds 150,000 to 200,000 clones, about three fifths seen once, with around an eighth in the top ten. The sample's treatment: oral pan-JAK inhibitor, 5-10 mg twice daily. The specimen comprised CD8+ T cells sorted from blood, sampled at week 24, from a patient treated with tofacitinib. All receptors come from a human donor with alopecia areata.

This chain connects TRBV7-9 to TRBJ2-2, with unresolved D. The V gene's germline CDR1 is SEHNR and CDR2 FQNEAQ (reference sequence). This CDR3 is built from 14 residues. V gave up 4 bases and J gave up 6 bases, with 12 bases separating them. Written as DNA, the CDR3 is TGTGCCAGCAGCTCCCGTGGTGGCTCCGGGGAGCTGTTTTTT. Residues: CASSSRGGSGELFF. Together with reference TRBV7-9 and TRBJ2-2, the CDR3 gives the full variable domain: DTGVSQNPRHKITKRGQNVTFRCDPISEHNRLYWYRQTLGQGPEFLTYFQNEAQLEKSRLLSDRFSAERPKGSFSTLEIQRTEQGDSAMYLCASSSRGGSGELFFGEGSRLTVL.

The chain couples TRBV9 to TRBJ2-2, with 7 bases identical to TRBD1. V shed 6 bases and J 1 base; nucleotides not matched to a gene: 9. Germline CDR1 is SGDLS and CDR2 is YYNGEE. This CDR3 spans 16 amino acids. The CDR3 sequence: CASTGTAPENTGELFF. The CDR3 nucleotides read TGTGCCAGCACCGGGACAGCGCCCGAGAACACCGGGGAGCTGTTTTTT.

This clone has just a few counts. The rearrangement uses TRBV4-1 and TRBJ2-7; possibly TRBD1 for D (6 bases). Germline V CDR1 and CDR2: MGHRA, YSYEKL. The V and J ends lost 6 bases and 3 bases respectively, with 18 bases between them. CDR3 length equals 15 residues. The CDR3 protein is CASSPTLTGNYEQYF. CDR3 DNA: TGCGCCAGCAGTCCTACCCTGACAGGAAACTACGAGCAGTACTTC.